The 29 T cell receptor beta chains below come from one sample, sequenced in a study of beta chain features in type 1 diabetes. Expressed TCRB transcripts were sequenced, since all the RNA that had been isolated was reverse transcribed. Generated by immunoSEQ multiplex PCR, the TCRdb table keeps only in-frame clones and is missing some. The sample carries some 150,000 clones, 10% recorded once. The specimen sequenced was naive CD4+ T cells from blood. Receptors originate from a man aged 18 to 30 in good health.

In its sample, this clone was seen a few times. The V gene is TRBV18, the J gene TRBJ1-5; D perhaps matches TRBD1 (5 bases). V was pared by 3 bases and J by 0 bases, with 18 bases between. CDR1 and CDR2 from the germline V gene are KGHSH and LQKENI. The CDR3 is 18 residues long. The CDR3 nucleotides read TGTGCCAGCTCACCCGCCCAAGGACACCTTTATAGCAATCAGCCCCAGCATTTT. It translates to CASSPAQGHLYSNQPQHF.

This clone was observed a few times. The genes are TRBV5-1 and TRBJ2-2; TRBD2 matches 9 bases. V was pared by 0 bases and J by 6 bases, with 12 bases of the junction left unmatched. The CDR3 has 18 amino acids. Germline V CDR1 and CDR2: SGHRS, YFSETQ. CDR3 residues: CASSLVASGVLSAGELFF. The CDR3 coding sequence is TGCGCCAGCAGCTTGGTGGCTAGCGGGGTACTCTCCGCCGGGGAGCTGTTTTTT.

The chain carries TRBV5-4 and TRBJ2-5; the match to TRBD2 covers 8 bases. The CDR3 covers 14 residues. Germline-derived CDR1 and CDR2 are SGHNT and YYREEE (reference sequence). V lost 4 bases, J lost 2 bases, and 4 bases stayed unmatched. CDR3 amino acids: CASSGGTRQETQYF. The CDR3 region has the DNA TGTGCCAGCAGCGGGGGGACTAGGCAAGAGACCCAGTACTTC.

A few counts support this clone. This chain connects TRBV4-2 to TRBJ2-3, with 10 bases that match TRBD1. The V gene's germline CDR1 is LGHNA and CDR2 YNFKEQ. The CDR3 is 16 amino acids. With 0 bases clipped from V and 6 bases from J, the junction kept 6 bases outside the gene matches. The CDR3 DNA is TGTGCCAGCAGCCAAGACGCGGGACAGGGGACGGATACGCAGTATTTT. As protein: CASSQDAGQGTDTQYF.

J is TRBJ1-5 and V is TRBV7-2, with 8 bases fitting TRBD1. V lost 5 bases to trimming and J lost 6 bases; unmatched junction nucleotides: 3. The CDR3 loop spans 13 amino acids. From germline, CDR1 is SGHTA and CDR2 FQGNSA. CDR3 residues: CASSRTGRQPQHF. In nucleotides, the CDR3 is TGTGCCAGCAGCCGGACAGGGCGTCAGCCCCAGCATTTT.

This clone was detected only a few times. The gene calls are TRBV7-8 and TRBJ2-3; possibly TRBD2 for D (5 bases). Between the trimmed V and J ends, which lost 5 bases and 0 bases, there was a span of 12 bases. Germline V gene sequence: CDR1 SGHVS, CDR2 FQNEAQ. The CDR3 is 15 residues long. The CDR3 spells CASSLVGVSTDTQYF. As DNA, the CDR3 is TGTGCCAGCAGCCTAGTGGGAGTTAGCACAGATACGCAGTATTTT.

V is TRBV28 and J is TRBJ1-2, with 10 bases matching TRBD1. J lost 4 bases, V lost 3 bases, and 5 bases had no gene match. Germline V CDR1 and CDR2: MDHEN, SYDVKM. This CDR3 is built from 15 residues. As DNA, the CDR3 is TGTGCCAGCAGTTTTGGGACAGGGGTGGGCTATGGCTACACCTTC. This encodes CASSFGTGVGYGYTF.

This clone appeared a few times. The J gene is TRBJ1-2, the V gene TRBV11-3; D is perhaps TRBD1 (5 bases). Trimming stripped 4 bases from V and 2 bases from J, with 11 bases between. The germline CDR1 and CDR2 sequences are SGHNT and YENEEA. The CDR3 is 14 amino acids. The chain's CDR3 is CASSSRGGNYGYTF. The CDR3 region has the DNA TGTGCCAGCAGCTCCCGGGGGGGAAACTATGGCTACACCTTC. Variable domain in full (rest from reference TRBV11-3 and TRBJ1-2): EAGVVQSPRYKIIEKKQPVAFWCNPISGHNTLYWYLQNLGQGPELLIRYENEEAVDDSQLPKDRFSAERLKGVDSTLKIQPAELGDSAVYLCASSSRGGNYGYTFGSGTRLTVV.

The J gene is TRBJ1-1, the V gene TRBV7-6; unclear D gene. The CDR3 has 13 amino acids. Germline loops: CDR1 SGHVS, CDR2 FNYEAQ. Trimming pared 5 bases from V and 1 base from J, leaving 8 bases between. The CDR3 region is CASSQQENTEAFF. The CDR3 DNA reads TGTGCCAGCAGCCAACAAGAGAACACTGAAGCTTTCTTT.

This clone was counted at least ten times. The CDR3 spells CASTGDSPNSPLHF. In DNA, the CDR3 is TGTGCCAGCACCGGGGACAGTCCTAATTCACCCCTCCACTTT. This chain joins TRBV7-9 and TRBJ1-6, with 7 bases matching TRBD1. Germline CDR1 is SEHNR and CDR2 is FQNEAQ (reference sequence). This CDR3 has 14 residues. Trimming at V came to 7 bases and at J to 6 bases, leaving 6 bases not matched to a gene.

This clone turned up a few times. The chain has TRBV4-1 and TRBJ2-5; the match to TRBD2 covers 12 bases. CDR1 is MGHRA and CDR2 is YSYEKL in the germline V gene. With V trimmed by 1 base and J by 2 bases, 5 bases remained unmatched. This CDR3 has 17 amino acids. The CDR3 is CASSQGATSGGQETQYF. CDR3 sequence (DNA): TGCGCCAGCAGCCAAGGCGCCACTAGCGGGGGGCAAGAGACCCAGTACTTC.

This clone was observed a handful of times. The genes are TRBV6-5 and TRBJ2-7, with D possibly matching TRBD2 (6 bases). V was pared by 5 bases and J by 0 bases, with 14 bases between. This CDR3 comprises 15 residues. Germline V lookup: CDR1 MNHEY, CDR2 SVGAGI. The CDR3, as DNA: TGTGCCAGCAGTCGCGGGACCCTGGGCTCCTACGAGCAGTACTTC. Encoded protein: CASSRGTLGSYEQYF.

This clone has a handful of counts. The V gene is TRBV6-6, the J gene TRBJ1-1; D not resolved. V lost 0 bases and J lost 8, with 10 bases in between. Germline V gene data show CDR1 as MNHNY and CDR2 as SVGAGI (reference sequence). There are 13 residues in the CDR3. The CDR3 reads CASSYSGPEEAFF. CDR3 nucleotides: TGTGCCAGCAGTTACTCTGGGCCGGAAGAAGCTTTCTTT.

This chain connects TRBV4-3 to TRBJ2-5; D unresolved. The CDR3 sequence is 15 residues long. Germline loops: CDR1 LGHNA, CDR2 YSLEER. V lost 2 bases and J lost 5, with 15 bases in between. The DNA for the CDR3 is TGCGCCAGCAGCCAATCCCTCGGCCTGCGGGAGACCCAGTACTTC. As protein: CASSQSLGLRETQYF.

This clone occurred a few times. This chain uses TRBV7-2 with TRBJ2-5; D is ambiguous. The DNA matches TRBJ2-7 better at its end, which makes the J call doubtful. This CDR3 is built from 13 residues. Germline V gene sequence: CDR1 SGHTA, CDR2 FQGNSA. DNA for the CDR3: TGTGCCAGCAGCTTGTCCTCGGTGTACGAGCAGTACTTC. It yields the protein CASSLSSVYEQYF.

The chain recombines TRBV27 with TRBJ2-5; 11 bases align to TRBD2. Trimming at V came to 8 bases and at J to 1 base, leaving 15 bases not matched to a gene. The CDR3 has 18 amino acids. Germline V gene data show CDR1 as MNHEY and CDR2 as SMNVEV (reference sequence). CDR3 DNA: TGTGCCAGCCGATCCGACCTACGTAGCGGGGGGGTCCAAGAGACCCAGTACTTC. Its protein is CASRSDLRSGGVQETQYF.

This clone was recorded a few times. V and J are TRBV9 and TRBJ2-5; 15 positions match TRBD2. The CDR3 is made up of 17 amino acids. V dropped 4 bases and J dropped 1; count of bases not matched to a gene: 5. CDR1 is SGDLS, CDR2 YYNGEE, per germline. CDR3 sequence reads: CASSFGLAGGLQETQYF. The CDR3 DNA sequence: TGTGCCAGCAGCTTCGGACTAGCGGGGGGGCTCCAAGAGACCCAGTACTTC. Full variable domain (rest looked up from reference TRBV9 and TRBJ2-5): DSGVTQTPKHLITATGQRVTLRCSPRSGDLSVYWYQQSLDQGLQFLIQYYNGEERAKGNILERFSAQQFPDLHSELNLSSLELGDSALYFCASSFGLAGGLQETQYFGPGTRLLVL.

This clone showed up just a few times. V gene TRBV5-1 combines with J gene TRBJ1-1; D is possibly TRBD1 (5 bases). The CDR3 loop spans 14 amino acids. V gave up 2 bases and J gave up 7 bases, with 15 bases separating them. Germline-derived CDR1 and CDR2 are SGHRS and YFSETQ. The CDR3 sequence: CASSFDQGNGEAFF. In DNA form, the CDR3 reads TGCGCCAGCAGCTTTGACCAGGGTAACGGTGAAGCTTTCTTT.

J is TRBJ2-7 and V is TRBV5-5; the match to TRBD1 covers 12 bases. This CDR3 contains 18 residues. Germline CDR1 is SGHKS and CDR2 is YYEKEE (reference sequence). With V trimmed by 7 bases and J by 0 bases, 14 bases remained unmatched. The CDR3 DNA reads as TGTGCCAGCCCTCCCCGGGACAGGGGGCGAGGGTTCTCCTACGAGCAGTACTTC. Translated, it gives CASPPRDRGRGFSYEQYF.

There are a few counts of this clone. This rearrangement joins TRBV5-1 to TRBJ2-7, with 7 positions matching TRBD1. V gave up 1 base and J gave up 3 bases; unmatched junction bases: 4. CDR3 length equals 14 residues. In germline, CDR1 is SGHRS, CDR2 YFSETQ. CDR3 protein: CASSLTQGFYEQYF. The DNA for the CDR3 is TGCGCCAGCAGCTTGACACAGGGGTTCTACGAGCAGTACTTC.

This chain joins TRBV6-6 and TRBJ1-4; D ambiguous. CDR1 is MNHNY, CDR2 SVGAGI, per germline (reference sequence). Trimming removed 2 bases from V and 7 bases from J, with 17 bases in between. The CDR3 loop spans 16 amino acids. CDR3 in amino acids: CASSYRGSASTEKLFF. CDR3 nucleotide sequence: TGTGCCAGCAGTTACCGAGGGAGCGCTTCCACTGAAAAACTGTTTTTT.

The chain employs TRBV7-2 and TRBJ1-5; D remains ambiguous. Germline V gene sequence: CDR1 SGHTA, CDR2 FQGNSA. This CDR3 comprises 12 residues. V was clipped by 2 bases and J by 6 bases, with 5 bases between them. The CDR3 DNA reads TGTGCCAGCAGCTTACAGCGTCAGCCCCAGCATTTT. Residues: CASSLQRQPQHF.

V gene TRBV2 combines with J gene TRBJ2-7; TRBD1 agrees at 11 bases. The CDR3 runs to 14 residues. In germline, CDR1 is SNHLY, CDR2 FYNNEI. Trimming removed 4 bases from V and 4 bases from J; junction bases left unmatched: 3. CDR3 residues: CASSGTGGAYEQYF. The CDR3 coding sequence is TGTGCCAGCAGTGGGACAGGGGGCGCGTACGAGCAGTACTTC.

This chain joins TRBV9 and TRBJ2-5, with 13 bases that match TRBD2. The CDR3 is made up of 15 amino acids. Germline lookup yields CDR1 SGDLS and CDR2 YYNGEE. Trimming at V came to 7 bases and at J to 4 bases, leaving 7 bases not matched to a gene. The CDR3 DNA reads TGTGCCAGCGGCTCTTGGACTAGCGGGAGAGAGACCCAGTACTTC. Translation gives CASGSWTSGRETQYF.

This clone was observed a few times. The rearrangement uses TRBV10-3 and TRBJ2-5; D is perhaps TRBD1 (5 bases). The J call may be in error: the DNA end matches TRBJ2-7 better. The CDR3 length is 13 residues. Germline loops: CDR1 ENHRY, CDR2 SYGVKD. This chain's CDR3 is CAITQGLGYEQYF. The DNA of the CDR3 is TGTGCCATCACTCAGGGTCTGGGCTACGAGCAGTACTTC.

The chain links TRBV9 to TRBJ2-3; the match to TRBD2 covers 8 bases. CDR3 length: 15 amino acids. V lost 4 bases, J lost 3 bases, and 7 bases stayed unmatched. Per the germline V gene, CDR1 is SGDLS and CDR2 is YYNGEE. The CDR3 DNA sequence: TGTGCCAGCAGCCCCCGGGAGGGAACAACAGATACGCAGTATTTT. This sequence encodes CASSPREGTTDTQYF.

This chain connects TRBV9 to TRBJ2-1; 8 bases fit TRBD1. This CDR3 is 15 amino acids long. J gave up 5 bases and V 0 bases, and 4 bases lay outside the gene matches. The germline V gene has CDR1 SGDLS and CDR2 YYNGEE. The CDR3 DNA follows: TGTGCCAGCAGCGTAGAGGGACAGGTGGACAATGAGCAGTTCTTC. This sequence encodes CASSVEGQVDNEQFF.

This clone was counted only a few times. CDR3 in DNA: TGCGCCAGCAGCCAAGAGGGGACAGCGGGGGGTAGGGAGACCCAGTACTTC. It yields the protein CASSQEGTAGGRETQYF. This chain connects TRBV4-3 to TRBJ2-5, with 9 bases fitting TRBD2. Germline-derived CDR1 and CDR2 are LGHNA and YSLEER. V shed 0 bases, J shed 5 bases, and the junction held 10 bases outside the gene matches. CDR3 size: 17 residues.

This clone turned up a few times. The chain employs TRBV7-2 and TRBJ2-2; 13 bases fit TRBD2. V dropped 4 bases and J dropped 5; count of bases not matched to a gene: 1. CDR1 and CDR2 from the germline V gene are SGHTA and FQGNSA. This CDR3 is 15 amino acids long. For the CDR3, the DNA is TGTGCCAGCAGCTCGGGACTAGCGGGAACCGGGGAGCTGTTTTTT. Translating gives CASSSGLAGTGELFF.